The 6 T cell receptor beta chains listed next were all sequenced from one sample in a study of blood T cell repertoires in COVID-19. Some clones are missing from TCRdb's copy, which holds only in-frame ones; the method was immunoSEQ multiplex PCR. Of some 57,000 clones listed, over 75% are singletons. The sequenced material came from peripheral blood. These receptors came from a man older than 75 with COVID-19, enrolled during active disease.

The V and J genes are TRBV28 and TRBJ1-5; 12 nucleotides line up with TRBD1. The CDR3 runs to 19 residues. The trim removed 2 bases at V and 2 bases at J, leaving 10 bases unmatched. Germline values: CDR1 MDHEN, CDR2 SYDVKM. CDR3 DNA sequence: TGTGCCAGCAGTTTAAGTATCGGGACAGGGGGCTTAGGCAATCAGCCCCAGCATTTT. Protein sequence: CASSLSIGTGGLGNQPQHF.

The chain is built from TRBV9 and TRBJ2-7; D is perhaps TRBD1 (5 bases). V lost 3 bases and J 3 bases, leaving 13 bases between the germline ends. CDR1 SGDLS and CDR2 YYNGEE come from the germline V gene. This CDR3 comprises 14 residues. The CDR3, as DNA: TGTGCCAGCAGCGCACAACCAGGGCGCTACGAGCAGTACTTC. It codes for CASSAQPGRYEQYF.

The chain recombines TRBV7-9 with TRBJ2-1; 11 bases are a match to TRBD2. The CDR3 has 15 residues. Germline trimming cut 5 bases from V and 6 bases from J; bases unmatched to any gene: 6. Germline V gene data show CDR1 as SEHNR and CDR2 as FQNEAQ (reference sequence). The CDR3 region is CASSPTSGIRNEQFF. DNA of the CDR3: TGTGCCAGCAGCCCGACTAGCGGGATACGCAATGAGCAGTTCTTC.

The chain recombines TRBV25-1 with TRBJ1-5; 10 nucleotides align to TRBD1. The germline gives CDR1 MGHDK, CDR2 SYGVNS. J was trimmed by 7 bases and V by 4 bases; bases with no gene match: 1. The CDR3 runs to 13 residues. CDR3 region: CASSGQGAQPQHF. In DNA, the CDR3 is TGTGCCAGCAGTGGACAGGGGGCCCAGCCCCAGCATTTT.

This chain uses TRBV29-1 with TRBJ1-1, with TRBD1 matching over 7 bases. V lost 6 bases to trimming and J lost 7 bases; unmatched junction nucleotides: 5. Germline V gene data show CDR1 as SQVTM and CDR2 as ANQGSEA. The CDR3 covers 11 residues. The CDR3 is CSVKGAGEAFF. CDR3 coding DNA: TGCAGCGTCAAGGGGGCCGGTGAAGCTTTCTTT.

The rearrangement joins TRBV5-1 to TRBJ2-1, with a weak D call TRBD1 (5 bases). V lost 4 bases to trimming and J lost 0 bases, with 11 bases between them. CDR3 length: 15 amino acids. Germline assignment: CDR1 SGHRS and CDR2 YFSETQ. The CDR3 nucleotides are TGCGCCAGCAGCCTTCAGGGAATCTCCTACAATGAGCAGTTCTTC. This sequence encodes CASSLQGISYNEQFF. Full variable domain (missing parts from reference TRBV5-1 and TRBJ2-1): KAGVTQTPRYLIKTRGQQVTLSCSPISGHRSVSWYQQTPGQGLQFLFEYFSETQRNKGNFPGRFSGRQFSNSRSEMNVSTLELGDSALYLCASSLQGISYNEQFFGPGTRLTVL.